The T cell receptor (beta chain) described here comes from a study of vaccination and CD4 T cells after COVID-19 (dated 2022 in TCRdb). About the study as a whole: Six males and four females were included in the convalescent cohort, with two Hispanic individuals, seven Caucasians, two Asians and one multiracial person represented. In control cultures, a CEFX viral epitope pool was used as positive control, an HIV-1 Nef peptide pool was used as negative control, or no peptide was added. Post-COVID blood samples were collected from convalescent patients a median of around 100 days after diagnosis, with a range of roughly 30 to 170 days. Post-vaccine blood samples were taken a median of about 70 days after the second vaccine dose, with a range of 14 to 241 days. Each participant got two doses of either the Pfizer-BioNTech BNT162b2 vaccine (n=8) or the Moderna mRNA-1273 vaccine (n=2). Memory CD4+ T cell crossreactivity between SARS-CoV-2 and common cold coronavirus spike proteins was assessed at the TCR clonotype level in an earlier paper using these donors. The spike-specific CD4+ TCR repertoire was compared before and after mRNA vaccination in 10 COVID-19 convalescent patients and a few infection-naive healthy vaccine recipients. Overlapping spike peptide pools from SARS-CoV-2 and from the common cold coronaviruses HCoV-NL63, HCoV-OC43 and HCoV-229E were used as culture stimuli. General conclusions and limits of the study: An increase in the median number of SARS-CoV-2-reactive clonotypes from roughly 20 after infection to 38 after vaccination was observed, but the change was not found to be significant. Nearly all vaccine-specific clones in convalescent patients (304 of 307) were mono-reactive for SARS-CoV-2 spike rather than cross-reactive with common cold coronaviruses. The number of convalescent patients in the study was relatively small, and the study did not examine early timepoints following natural infection. Among convalescent patients, a median approximately 88% of the SARS-CoV-2-reactive clones seen after vaccination appeared only after vaccination, which suggests priming specific to the vaccine.

Comment on this clonotype: Its antigen remains unidentified. The record has no base qualities; no much larger clone is one base away.

Libraries came from PCR. At the Johns Hopkins FTIC core, DNA from the cultured CD4+ T cells underwent TCR sequencing with the Oncomine TCR Beta short-read assay. The QIAamp micro DNA kit was used to extract genomic DNA from the cultured CD4+ T cells. Oncomine TCR Beta libraries made from cultured CD4+ T cells were pooled using unique dual indexes and sequenced on an Illumina iSeq 100. In the source study's methods: Non-productive sequences were removed, and CDR3s not starting with C, not ending with F or W, or shorter than 7 amino acids were discarded. The MANAFEST web application was used to identify antigen-specific clonotypes by comparing peptide-stimulated wells against reference wells and other culture wells. To be called positive, a clone needed an FDR below 0.05, an odds ratio above 5, and a productive frequency above 0.1% in at least two of three replicate wells. A clonotype counted as cross-reactive if it showed significant expansion both in the SARS-CoV-2 spike wells and in at least one common cold coronavirus spike condition. Levenshtein distances (stringdist) and unrooted phylogenetic trees (ape) in R version 3.6.1 were used to assess CDR3 homology. In TCRdb, the public reads were trimmed at Q25 with fastp and aligned with MiXCR, with productive beta chains retained. Rows matching on CDR3 protein sequence are summarized as one entry with the most common DNA and genes. TCRdb, rather than the study authors, made the V and J calls. For this sample there are several thousand distinct CDR3 sequences; around half appear just once. The top ten clonotypes cover approximately 24% of the sample.

Sample treatment or condition, as interpreted from the label and publication: approximately 9-day PBMC culture with coronavirus spike peptide pools or control peptides (ViraFEST assay). CD4+ T cells from unexposed donors were collected before the COVID-19 pandemic (2011-2018). The ViraFEST assay, used in the study, expanded antigen-specific T cells with peptide pools and then identified the expanded clonotypes through TCR sequencing. Each well held millions of PBMCs cultured with approximately 10 ug/ml peptide pools in IMDM containing around 4.5% human AB serum and roughly 9.3 IU/ml IL-2. Half of the culture medium was replaced with fresh IL-2-containing medium on days 3 and 7. After around 10 days of culture, CD4+ T cells were isolated by negative selection using the EasySep CD4+ T cell isolation kit. As far as cell numbers permitted, CD4+ T cells from unexposed donors were tested for reactivity against SARS-CoV-2 S and N as well as four spike pools from common cold coronaviruses. PBMCs were separated from whole blood using Ficoll-Paque Plus gradient centrifugation and then either used fresh or cryopreserved at -140C. In general, triplicate wells were set up for every culture condition. The leukapheresis product for the unexposed donors was obtained through commercial purchase.

The germline ends are 16 bases apart after V is trimmed by 0 bases and J by 7 bases. The cysteine opens and the phenylalanine closes a CDR3 of 16 amino acids. Kept here is only the CDR3 DNA, which spans 48 bases and is read in frame from base 1. The germline V gene yields MNHEY for CDR1 and SVGEGT for CDR2. The sequenced sample consisted of CD4+ T cells from blood, cultured in vitro. This TCR was sampled from a human donor in good health. Recombination connected TRBV6-2 or TRBV6-3 to TRBJ1-5; a tentative D call is TRBD1 (5 bases match). The sequenced DNA: TGTGCCAGCAGTTACTCGGGCCAGGGCCTGCGACAGCCCCAGCATTTT. Its product reads: CASSYSGQGLRQPQHF.